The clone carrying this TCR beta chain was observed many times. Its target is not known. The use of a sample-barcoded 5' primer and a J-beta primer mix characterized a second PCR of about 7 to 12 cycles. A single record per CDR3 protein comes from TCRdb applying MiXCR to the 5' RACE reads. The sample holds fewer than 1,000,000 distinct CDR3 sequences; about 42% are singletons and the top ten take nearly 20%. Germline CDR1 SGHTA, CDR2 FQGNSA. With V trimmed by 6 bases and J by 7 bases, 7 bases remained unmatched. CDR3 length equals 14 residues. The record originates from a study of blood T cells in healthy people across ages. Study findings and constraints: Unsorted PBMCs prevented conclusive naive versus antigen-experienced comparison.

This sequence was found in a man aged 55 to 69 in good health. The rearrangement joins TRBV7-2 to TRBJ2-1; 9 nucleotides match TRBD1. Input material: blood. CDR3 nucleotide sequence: TGTGCCAGCAGAGACGCGGGACAGGGAAATGAGCAGTTCTTC. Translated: CASRDAGQGNEQFF.